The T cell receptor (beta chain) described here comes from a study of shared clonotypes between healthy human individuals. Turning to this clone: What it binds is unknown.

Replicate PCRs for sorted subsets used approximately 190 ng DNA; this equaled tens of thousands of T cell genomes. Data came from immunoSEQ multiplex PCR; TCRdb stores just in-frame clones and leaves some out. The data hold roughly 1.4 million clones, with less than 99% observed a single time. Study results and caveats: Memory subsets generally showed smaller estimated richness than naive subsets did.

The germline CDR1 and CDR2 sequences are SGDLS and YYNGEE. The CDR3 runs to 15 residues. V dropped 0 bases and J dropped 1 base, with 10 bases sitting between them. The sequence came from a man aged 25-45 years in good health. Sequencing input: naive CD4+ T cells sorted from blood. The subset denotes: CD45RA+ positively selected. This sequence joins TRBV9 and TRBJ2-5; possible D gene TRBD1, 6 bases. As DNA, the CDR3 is TGTGCCAGCAGCGTAGTAGGACAGTCCCAAGAGACCCAGTACTTC. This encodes CASSVVGQSQETQYF.